Shown below are 27 T cell receptor beta chains from a single sample sequenced in a study of shared clonotypes between healthy human individuals. Terminally differentiated effector memory CD45RA+ cells were left out of the naive CD8 fraction, which was CD45RO-negative and positively selected for CCR7. Assay: immunoSEQ multiplex PCR; the TCRdb copy retains only in-frame clones and omits some. The sample holds some 740,000 clones; about 91% are singletons and the top ten take less than 25%. Sequenced sample: naive CD8+ T cells sorted from blood. Receptors were obtained from a man between 25 and 39 years old in good health.

The chain uses TRBV15 and TRBJ2-5, with 9 positions matching TRBD2. Looked up from germline, CDR1 is LNHNV and CDR2 is YYDKDF (reference sequence). Trimming took 4 bases from V and 9 from J; bases not matched to a gene: 15. CDR3 length: 16 residues. The CDR3 spells CATSTPTSGWIEPQYF. DNA for the CDR3: TGTGCCACCAGCACCCCGACTAGCGGCTGGATCGAGCCCCAGTACTTC.

The rearrangement uses TRBV4-3 and TRBJ2-7; D remains unclear. Germline V CDR1 and CDR2: LGHNA, YSLEER. The CDR3 has 16 residues. V lost 0 bases, J lost 3 bases, and 15 bases lay in between. The CDR3 nucleotides read TGCGCCAGCAGCCAAGATCGGATGAGTAGGGACTACGAGCAGTACTTC. Translating gives CASSQDRMSRDYEQYF.

This chain uses TRBV11-1 with TRBJ1-1; D gene unclear. Trimming stripped 5 bases from V and 1 base from J, with 11 bases between. Germline loops: CDR1 SGHAT, CDR2 FQDESV (reference sequence). The CDR3 has 14 residues. The CDR3 is CASSPPEGNTEAFF. In nucleotides, the CDR3 is TGTGCCAGCAGCCCGCCCGAGGGGAACACTGAAGCTTTCTTT. Looking up the rest from reference TRBV11-1 and TRBJ1-1 gives the full variable domain: EAEVAQSPRYKITEKSQAVAFWCDPISGHATLYWYRQILGQGPELLVQFQDESVVDDSQLPKDRFSAERLKGVDSTLKIQPAELGDSAMYLCASSPPEGNTEAFFGQGTRLTVV.

V and J are TRBV30 and TRBJ2-6; a possible D gene is TRBD2 (6 bases). Trimming took off 4 bases at V and 2 bases at J, with 27 bases between the two ends. The CDR3 is 20 residues long. Germline CDR1 and CDR2: GTSNPN and SVGIG (reference sequence). In DNA form, the CDR3 reads TGTGCCTGGAATCTAGTCCCTCAAGGGGCGACTAGGGCTGGGGCCAACGTCCTGACTTTC. This gives the protein CAWNLVPQGATRAGANVLTF. Complete variable domain (other parts from reference TRBV30 and TRBJ2-6): SQTIHQWPATLVQPVGSPLSLECTVEGTSNPNLYWYRQAAGRGLQLLFYSVGIGQISSEVPQNLSASRPQDRQFILSSKKLLLSDSGFYLCAWNLVPQGATRAGANVLTFGAGSRLTVL.

This clone was found a few times. The chain has TRBV7-9 and TRBJ1-5; a weak D match, TRBD1 (5 bases). The V gene lost 5 bases and the J gene lost 6 bases, with 14 bases spanning the gap. The CDR3 sequence is 14 residues long. In germline, CDR1 is SEHNR, CDR2 FQNEAQ (reference sequence). CDR3 DNA: TGTGCCAGCAGCCGGGGCAGGGTCGGTCAGCCCCAGCATTTT. Encoded protein: CASSRGRVGQPQHF.

The V call is TRBV9, the J call TRBJ2-1; maybe TRBD2 (5 bases). Deletions cut 3 bases from V and 10 bases from J, with 17 bases between. The CDR3 covers 14 residues. Per germline, CDR1 SGDLS and CDR2 YYNGEE. The CDR3 sequence: CASSATPGDSEQFF. CDR3 DNA sequence: TGTGCCAGCAGCGCTACACCCGGGGATAGCGAGCAGTTCTTC.

The chain couples TRBV9 to TRBJ2-1; TRBD2 matches 10 bases. The CDR3 consists of 18 residues. Germline values: CDR1 SGDLS, CDR2 YYNGEE. V was clipped by 4 bases and J by 2 bases; unmatched bases: 12. This CDR3 is CASSRPYTSGKTYNEQFF. The CDR3 DNA follows: TGTGCCAGCAGCCGGCCGTATACTAGCGGGAAGACCTACAATGAGCAGTTCTTC.

The CDR3 loop is CASSQRTGMNTEAFF. DNA of the CDR3: TGCGCCAGCAGCCAACGGACAGGGATGAACACTGAAGCTTTCTTT. The chain is built from TRBV4-3 and TRBJ1-1, with 8 nucleotides matching TRBD1. The CDR3 spans 15 residues. The V segment lost 2 bases and the J segment 0 bases; nucleotides outside the gene matches: 2. CDR1 is LGHNA, CDR2 YSLEER, per germline.

The gene calls are TRBV30 and TRBJ1-2; 10 nucleotides align to TRBD1. The junction had 27 bases not matched to a gene; V was cut back by 4 bases and J by 7 bases. CDR3 length: 20 residues. The germline V gene has CDR1 GTSNPN and CDR2 SVGIG (reference sequence). CDR3 residues: CAWIGSDSLGTGVYPGGYTF. The CDR3 DNA is TGTGCCTGGATAGGCTCGGACTCACTAGGGACAGGGGTGTATCCGGGTGGCTACACCTTC.

Only a few counts were recorded for this clone. This sequence joins TRBV16 and TRBJ2-1, with D unresolved. CDR1 is KGHSY and CDR2 is FQNENV in the germline V gene. The CDR3 is 11 residues long. V lost 5 bases to trimming and J lost 6 bases, with 5 bases between them. CDR3 residues: CASSEINEQFF. CDR3 bases: TGTGCCAGCAGCGAGATCAATGAGCAGTTCTTC.

This chain joins TRBV9 and TRBJ2-1; 11 bases fit TRBD2. The trim removed 3 bases at V and 4 bases at J, leaving 3 bases unmatched. Per the germline V gene, CDR1 is SGDLS and CDR2 is YYNGEE. The CDR3 runs to 15 residues. In DNA, the CDR3 is TGTGCCAGCAGCGACGGGACTAGCGGTTACAATGAGCAGTTCTTC. Amino acids: CASSDGTSGYNEQFF. Looking up the rest from reference TRBV9 and TRBJ2-1 gives the full variable domain: DSGVTQTPKHLITATGQRVTLRCSPRSGDLSVYWYQQSLDQGLQFLIQYYNGEERAKGNILERFSAQQFPDLHSELNLSSLELGDSALYFCASSDGTSGYNEQFFGPGTRLTVL.

This chain links TRBV19 with TRBJ2-7, with no clear D. Per germline, CDR1 LNHDA and CDR2 SQIVND (reference sequence). Trimming left V 7 bases short and J 2 bases short, with 15 bases between. The CDR3 is 14 residues long. The CDR3 here is CASTIGPGAYEQYF. The CDR3 region has the DNA TGTGCCAGTACCATAGGTCCTGGGGCCTACGAGCAGTACTTC.

The chain links TRBV7-9 to TRBJ1-3; D is perhaps TRBD1 (6 bases). The length of the CDR3 is 15 residues. Trimming stripped 8 bases from V and 3 bases from J, with 17 bases between. Germline assignment: CDR1 SEHNR and CDR2 FQNEAQ (reference sequence). The CDR3 protein is CASRSTQGSGNTIYF. The CDR3 DNA sequence: TGTGCCAGCCGCTCGACACAGGGCAGTGGAAACACCATATATTTT.

The genes are TRBV5-5 and TRBJ1-1, with no clear D. V shed 6 bases and J shed 3 bases, with 12 bases lying between them. Per the germline V gene, CDR1 is SGHKS and CDR2 is YYEKEE (reference sequence). The CDR3 sequence is 13 residues long. Here the CDR3 DNA reads TGTGCCAGCAACTCGATCGGGGACACTGAAGCTTTCTTT. Encoded protein: CASNSIGDTEAFF.

The chain employs TRBV29-1 and TRBJ2-7; 10 nucleotides line up with TRBD1. V lost 6 bases to trimming and J lost 5 bases; unmatched junction nucleotides: 10. Per germline, CDR1 SQVTM and CDR2 ANQGSEA. This CDR3 has 14 amino acids. The CDR3 DNA reads as TGCAGCGTCGCCCCCGGGACAGGGGACAACGAGCAGTACTTC. Translation gives CSVAPGTGDNEQYF.

DNA for the CDR3: TGTGCCAGCAGTTCCCGGACAGGTCGGGAGCAGTACTTC. Protein sequence: CASSSRTGREQYF. The chain joins TRBV27 to TRBJ2-7; 7 bases agree with TRBD1. Germline loops: CDR1 MNHEY, CDR2 SMNVEV (reference sequence). CDR3 length equals 13 residues. The J segment lost 7 bases and the V segment lost 4 bases, leaving 7 bases of the junction unmatched.

This sequence joins TRBV9 and TRBJ2-7; D is undetermined. CDR1 is SGDLS, CDR2 YYNGEE, per germline. This CDR3 contains 14 residues. The V gene lost 4 bases and the J gene lost 1 base, with 12 bases spanning the gap. CDR3 loop: CASSPGFGSYEQYF. In nucleotides, the CDR3 is TGTGCCAGCAGCCCCGGGTTCGGGTCCTACGAGCAGTACTTC.

The chain recombines TRBV27 with TRBJ1-4; no reliable D call. CDR3 size: 15 residues. Germline CDR1 and CDR2: MNHEY and SMNVEV (reference sequence). V was cut by 0 bases and J by 1 base, with 6 bases left in between. In DNA form, the CDR3 reads TGTGCCAGCAGTTTATCCCTGGGAACTAATGAAAAACTGTTTTTT. This codes for CASSLSLGTNEKLFF.

The V and J genes are TRBV7-9 and TRBJ2-3; D is ambiguous. The CDR3 loop spans 14 amino acids. Germline V lookup: CDR1 SEHNR, CDR2 FQNEAQ (reference sequence). V gave up 1 base and J gave up 4 bases, with 9 bases separating them. CDR3 sequence: CASSLVGAADTQYF. DNA for the CDR3: TGTGCCAGCAGCTTAGTAGGTGCCGCAGATACGCAGTATTTT.

This chain links TRBV5-1 with TRBJ1-1, with unresolved D. The germline V gene has CDR1 SGHRS and CDR2 YFSETQ. Trimming removed 3 bases at V and 3 bases at J, with 15 bases between. CDR3 length equals 15 residues. CDR3 nucleotide sequence: TGCGCCAGCAGCTGGGCCCAGGCAGGAGACACTGAAGCTTTCTTT. This gives the protein CASSWAQAGDTEAFF.

The J gene is TRBJ1-1, the V gene TRBV5-1; tentative D call: TRBD1 (5 bases). The CDR3 is 12 residues long. In germline, CDR1 is SGHRS, CDR2 YFSETQ. V was trimmed by 6 bases and J by 8 bases, leaving 14 bases between them. CDR3 loop: CASTWGTSEAFF. DNA for the CDR3: TGCGCCAGCACTTGGGGGACGTCCGAAGCTTTCTTT.

CDR3 loop: CASRPTSGSSSYNEQFF. The DNA for the CDR3 is TGTGCCAGTCGACCCACTAGCGGGAGTAGCTCCTACAATGAGCAGTTCTTC. V usage is TRBV28 and J usage is TRBJ2-1; 11 bases fit TRBD2. V was clipped by 9 bases and J by 0 bases; unmatched bases: 10. The germline CDR1 and CDR2 sequences are MDHEN and SYDVKM. The CDR3 has 17 residues.

The rearrangement joins TRBV11-2 to TRBJ2-7; D perhaps matches TRBD1 (7 bases). The CDR3 sequence is 13 residues long. The germline gives CDR1 SGHAT, CDR2 FQNNGV. V was pared by 10 bases and J by 0 bases, with 13 bases between. CDR3 DNA: TGTGCCACCAGGGGGGAACTCTCCTACGAGCAGTACTTC. Encoded protein: CATRGELSYEQYF.

The rearrangement uses TRBV19 and TRBJ1-1; no firm D call. There are 14 residues in the CDR3. The V end was cut by 2 bases, the J end by 4 bases, with 11 bases between. Germline V gives CDR1 LNHDA, CDR2 SQIVND (reference sequence). This chain's CDR3 is CASSIRERRTEAFF. CDR3 nucleotides: TGTGCCAGTAGTATACGGGAGAGGCGCACTGAAGCTTTCTTT.

This chain connects TRBV12-5 to TRBJ1-2, with D unclear. Germline lookup yields CDR1 LGHNT and CDR2 FRNRAP. V dropped 1 base and J dropped 3 bases, with 3 bases sitting between them. The CDR3 length is 12 residues. The CDR3 here is CASGLADYGYTF. DNA for the CDR3: TGTGCTAGTGGTTTGGCGGACTATGGCTACACCTTC.

This clone appeared a single time. The gene calls are TRBV11-3 and TRBJ2-3; 7 nucleotides line up with TRBD2. Per the germline V gene, CDR1 is SGHNT and CDR2 is YENEEA. The CDR3 extends over 18 amino acids. The junction had 14 bases not matched to a gene; V was cut back by 2 bases and J by 3 bases. CDR3 protein: CASSLNGRFTLATDTQYF. CDR3 coding DNA: TGTGCCAGCAGCTTAAACGGGAGGTTTACCCTAGCAACAGATACGCAGTATTTT.

The chain has TRBV7-9 and TRBJ2-3; 7 nucleotides agree with TRBD2. The V and J ends lost 3 bases and 3 bases, in that order; junction bases with no gene match: 18. CDR1 and CDR2 from the germline V gene are SEHNR and FQNEAQ (reference sequence). The CDR3 is made up of 19 amino acids. DNA for the CDR3: TGTGCCAGCAGCTTGCGATCTCTCGGCCGGGAGGAAGGGACAGATACGCAGTATTTT. Translated, it gives CASSLRSLGREEGTDTQYF.